The entry below describes one TCR beta chain. The sample holds many counts of this clonotype. It has no known antigen specificity. Qualities for individual bases were not recorded, and no much larger clone is one base off. This sample was included in a study of T cell repertoires in cytomegalovirus infection (dated by TCRdb to between 2018 and 2021). Regarding the complete study: Because public TCR beta signatures pointed to carriage of CMV infection together with the matching HLA type, the HLA type of each donor mattered for the analysis. The paper as a whole reports these results and caveats: In the ex vivo response, HLA-C-restricted CMV-specific TCR beta clonotypes were dominant, and in two of eight donors the single most frequent clonotype came from this HLA-C-restricted group. Cumulative frequency of public TCR beta family members discriminated carriers of CMV infection plus the relevant HLA type in this cohort and an independent roughly 330-donor cohort.

Inclusive of the bounding cysteine and phenylalanine, the CDR3 is 13 residues long. Of the read, only the CDR3 DNA is kept; its 39 bases are in frame from base 1. CDR1 and CDR2, looked up from the germline V gene, are SGHTA and FQGNSA. V drops 3 bases and J drops 6 bases, leaving 12 bases in between. Instrument used: Illumina HiSeq 1500. TCRdb reprocessed the public reads (quality trimming at Q25 with fastp, clone calling with MiXCR) and kept in-frame beta chains. Under each unique CDR3 protein, matching rows form one entry showing the most common genes and DNA. The sample table records around 280,000 distinct CDR3 sequences; around 10% of these occur just once. The biggest ten clones account for around 2.4% of the sample.

Sequenced sample: PBMCs. The rearranged chain carries TRBV7-2 and TRBJ2-7; TRBD2 is a weak D gene call, 6 bases matching. The source of this sequence is a human donor in good health (CMV status not recorded). Some clones in this sample may be carry-over from other donors' samples. The nucleotides are TGTGCCAGCAGCTTTAGCGGCCGGATCGAGCAGTACTTC. Its coded protein is CASSFSGRIEQYF.